This T cell receptor (beta chain) emerged from a study of cytomegalovirus exposure and HLA in healthy donors. As for the study in general: From about 180 million T cells, an earlier analysis saw approximately 120 million unique TCR beta sequences. General study results and limits: In an earlier analysis, most TCR beta V segments were productive about 87% or about 30% of the time. Later analysis placed DRB1 highest and HLA-C lowest in TCR association rates, which differed by HLA locus.

PCR employed 60 Vbeta and 13 Jbeta primers. TCRdb keeps only in-frame clones here, not all; method: immunoSEQ multiplex PCR. The table records some 130,000 clones, around 77% of them present only once. This clone was recorded once. Its antigen is undetermined. The CDR3 sequence is 15 residues long. Germline CDR1 reads MNHEY; CDR2 reads SMNVEV (reference sequence). J was trimmed by 2 bases and V by 4 bases; bases with no gene match: 6. The chain joins TRBV27 to TRBJ2-7; 9 nucleotides match TRBD2. Sequencing was performed on PBMCs. This receptor was taken from a young man in good health. The chain's CDR3 is CASSWGTSRTYEQYF. The CDR3, as DNA: TGTGCCAGCAGTTGGGGGACTAGCAGGACCTACGAGCAGTACTTC.